Included here is one TCR beta chain sequence, with context. Germline loops: CDR1 SGHRS, CDR2 YFSETQ. This CDR3 spans 15 amino acids. V was clipped by 0 bases and J by 5 bases; unmatched bases: 5. The data derive from a study of shared clonotypes between healthy human individuals. Data came from immunoSEQ multiplex PCR; TCRdb stores just in-frame clones and leaves some out. The table includes fewer than 650,000 clones, 76% detected once. The rearrangement uses TRBV5-1 and TRBJ2-5; the match to TRBD2 covers 9 bases. Sequences were obtained from PBMCs. This TCR came from a woman in her thirties or forties in good health. Some clones in this sample may be carry-over from other donors' samples. The CDR3 spells CASSLAPSGTETQYF. CDR3 coding DNA: TGCGCCAGCAGCTTGGCGCCTAGCGGGACTGAGACCCAGTACTTC.